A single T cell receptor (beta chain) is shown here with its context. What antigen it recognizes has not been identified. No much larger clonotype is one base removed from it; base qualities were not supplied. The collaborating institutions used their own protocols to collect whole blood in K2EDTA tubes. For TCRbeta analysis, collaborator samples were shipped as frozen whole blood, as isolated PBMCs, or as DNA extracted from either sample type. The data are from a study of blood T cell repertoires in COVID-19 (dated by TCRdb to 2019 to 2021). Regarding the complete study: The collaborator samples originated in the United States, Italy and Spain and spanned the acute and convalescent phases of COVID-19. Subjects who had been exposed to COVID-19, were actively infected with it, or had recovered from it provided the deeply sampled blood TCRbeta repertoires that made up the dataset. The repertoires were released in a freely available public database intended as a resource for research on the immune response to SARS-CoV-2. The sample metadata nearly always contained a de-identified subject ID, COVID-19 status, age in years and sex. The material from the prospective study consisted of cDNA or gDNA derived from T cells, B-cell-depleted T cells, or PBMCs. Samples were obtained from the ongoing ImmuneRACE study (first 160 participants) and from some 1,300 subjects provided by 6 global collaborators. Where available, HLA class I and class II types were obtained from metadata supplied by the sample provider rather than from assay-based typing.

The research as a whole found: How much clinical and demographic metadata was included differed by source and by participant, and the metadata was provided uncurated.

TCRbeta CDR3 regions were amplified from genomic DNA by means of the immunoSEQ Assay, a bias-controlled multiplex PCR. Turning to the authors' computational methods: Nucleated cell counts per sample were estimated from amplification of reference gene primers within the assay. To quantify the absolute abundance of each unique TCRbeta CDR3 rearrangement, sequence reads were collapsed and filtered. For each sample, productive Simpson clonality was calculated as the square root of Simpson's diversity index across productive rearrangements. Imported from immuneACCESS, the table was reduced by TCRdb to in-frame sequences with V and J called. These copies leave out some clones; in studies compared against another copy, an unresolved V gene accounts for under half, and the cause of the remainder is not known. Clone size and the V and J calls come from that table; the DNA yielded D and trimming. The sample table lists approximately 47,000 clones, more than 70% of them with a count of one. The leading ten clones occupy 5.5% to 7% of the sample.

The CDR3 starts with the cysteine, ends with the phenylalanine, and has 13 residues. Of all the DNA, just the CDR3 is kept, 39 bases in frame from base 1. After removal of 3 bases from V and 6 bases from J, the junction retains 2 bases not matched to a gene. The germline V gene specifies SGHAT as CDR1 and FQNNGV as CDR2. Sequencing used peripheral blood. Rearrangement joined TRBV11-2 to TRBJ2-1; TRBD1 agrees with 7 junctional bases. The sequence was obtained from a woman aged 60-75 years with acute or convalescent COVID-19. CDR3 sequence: CASSLDRTNEQFF. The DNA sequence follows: TGTGCCAGCAGCTTGGACAGGACCAATGAGCAGTTCTTC.